Listed below are T cell receptor beta chains from one sample, sequenced in a study of T cell clusters in autoimmune cytopenias. TCRdb reworked the multiplex PCR reads into one entry per CDR3 protein, no DNA. The table for this sample gives fewer than 1,500 distinct CDR3 sequences. The sequenced sample was peripheral blood. These TCRs come from a human donor with an autoimmune cytopenia or autoimmune hepatitis (not recorded which). Each CDR3 is given with its conserved first and last residue. Only some rows state a clone size, as once, few, many or a class for expanded clones.

v_gene: TRBV12-3/TRBV12-4
abundance: NA
j_gene: TRBJ1-4
CDR3aa: CASKLGGGWEKLFF

v_gene: TRBV5-6
abundance: medium-sized
j_gene: TRBJ2-5
CDR3aa: CASSLRGAGGETQYF

v_gene: TRBV7-9
abundance: NA
j_gene: TRBJ1-1
CDR3aa: CASSLGQGSEAFF

v_gene: TRBV29-1
abundance: medium-sized
j_gene: TRBJ2-7
CDR3aa: CSDQTGQGSYEQYF

v_gene: TRBV6-4
abundance: NA
j_gene: TRBJ1-1
CDR3aa: CASRAQKNTEAFF

v_gene: TRBV5-6
abundance: NA
j_gene: TRBJ2-3
CDR3aa: CASSLAGGSVLDTQYF

v_gene: TRBV5-6
abundance: NA
j_gene: TRBJ1-5
CDR3aa: CASSLGFTYNQPQHF

v_gene: TRBV6-1
abundance: NA
j_gene: TRBJ1-2
CDR3aa: CASSDVGFNYGYTF

v_gene: TRBV19
abundance: NA
j_gene: TRBJ2-1
CDR3aa: CASSMTSGGLGYEQYF

v_gene: TRBV6-2/TRBV6-3
abundance: medium-sized
j_gene: TRBJ2-1
CDR3aa: CASSFTYNEQFF

v_gene: TRBV12-3/TRBV12-4
abundance: NA
j_gene: TRBJ1-1
CDR3aa: CASISQGIRTEAFF

v_gene: TRBV6-5
abundance: NA
j_gene: TRBJ1-2
CDR3aa: CASSTGTGGYTF

v_gene: TRBV30
abundance: medium-sized
j_gene: TRBJ2-7
CDR3aa: CAWRRGRKTYEQYF

v_gene: TRBV6-5
abundance: medium-sized
j_gene: TRBJ1-4
CDR3aa: CASSYSGTGPGEKLFF

v_gene: TRBV18
abundance: medium-sized
j_gene: TRBJ2-5
CDR3aa: CASSALAPQGQETQYF